The 4 T cell receptor beta chains presented below share a single source sample, sequenced in a study of technical replicates of blood from a few donors. Generated by immunoSEQ multiplex PCR, the TCRdb table keeps only in-frame clones and is missing some. The sample contains about 74,000 clones, around 95% of which appear only once. Input material: T cells isolated from PBMCs. Source of these receptors: a human donor in good health.

CDR3 sequence reads: CASSARDSVYGYTF. DNA of the CDR3: TGTGCCAGCAGCGCCCGGGACAGCGTCTATGGCTACACCTTC. This sequence joins TRBV9 and TRBJ1-2; 7 positions match TRBD1. Germline values: CDR1 SGDLS, CDR2 YYNGEE. CDR3 length equals 14 residues. Losses at the gene ends were 3 bases for V and 4 bases for J; bases not matched to a gene: 6. The full variable domain, with the rest looked up from reference TRBV9 and TRBJ1-2, is DSGVTQTPKHLITATGQRVTLRCSPRSGDLSVYWYQQSLDQGLQFLIQYYNGEERAKGNILERFSAQQFPDLHSELNLSSLELGDSALYFCASSARDSVYGYTFGSGTRLTVV.

The chain links TRBV6-1 to TRBJ1-2; 8 nucleotides line up with TRBD1. Germline CDR1 reads MNHNS; CDR2 reads SASEGT. The CDR3 runs to 14 residues. The V gene end was trimmed by 4 bases and the J gene end by 6 bases; junction bases not matched to a gene: 7. In DNA form, the CDR3 reads TGTGCCAGCAGTGTAAGGACAGGGATTGATGGCTACACCTTC. Its protein is CASSVRTGIDGYTF.

This chain links TRBV11-2 with TRBJ2-2, with TRBD2 identical over 10 bases. The V gene's germline CDR1 is SGHAT and CDR2 FQNNGV. Trimming took 3 bases from V and 0 from J; bases not matched to a gene: 10. The CDR3 contains 19 residues. CDR3 loop: CASSFLAGVLGTNTGELFF. The CDR3, as DNA: TGTGCCAGCAGCTTTCTAGCGGGAGTTTTGGGTACGAACACCGGGGAGCTGTTTTTT.

The chain employs TRBV5-4 and TRBJ2-7; the match to TRBD2 covers 8 bases. The CDR3 runs 14 residues. V gave up 4 bases and J gave up 3 bases; unmatched junction bases: 6. Germline V gene data show CDR1 as SGHNT and CDR2 as YYREEE (reference sequence). CDR3 protein: CASSEAGVLYEQYF. CDR3 DNA sequence: TGTGCCAGCAGCGAAGCGGGAGTCCTCTACGAGCAGTACTTC.